Shown below are 14 T cell receptor beta chains from a single sample sequenced in a study of T-cell reconstitution after alpha-beta-depleted transplantation in children. Library preparation (for TCRbeta) was performed with unique molecular identifiers. Via MiXCR, TCRdb re-called the PCR reads, giving one row per CDR3 protein. The table shows over 200,000 distinct CDR3 sequences, with about 9.2% occurring only once. Source: PBMCs from the stem cell graft donor, taken from the stem cell graft. Every receptor here comes from a human donor who donated a stem cell graft to a child with acute lymphoblastic leukemia.

The rearrangement uses TRBV7-9 and TRBJ2-1, with 12 bases lining up with TRBD1. With 5 bases clipped from V and 15 bases from J, the junction kept 29 bases outside the gene matches. This CDR3 is built from 20 residues. Germline CDR1 and CDR2: SEHNR and FQNEAQ (reference sequence). The CDR3 spells CASSGRGTGTGGSQRPGRFF. In nucleotides, the CDR3 is TGTGCCAGCAGCGGAAGGGGAACCGGGACAGGGGGCTCTCAACGGCCCGGCAGGTTCTTC.

The DNA for the CDR3 is TGCGCCAGCAGTGAAGGTAGCGGGGCAGACAATGAGCAGTTCTTC. As protein: CASSEGSGADNEQFF. The genes are TRBV10-1 and TRBJ2-1; 8 bases align to TRBD2. The J segment lost 5 bases and the V segment lost 3 bases, leaving 6 bases of the junction unmatched. Germline V gene lookup returns CDR1 WNHNN and CDR2 SYGVQD (reference sequence). The CDR3 is 15 amino acids.

A few counts support this clonotype. The V call is TRBV3-1, the J call TRBJ2-7; D might be TRBD1 (6 bases). Looked up from germline, CDR1 is LGHDT and CDR2 is YNNKEL (reference sequence). Between the trimmed V and J ends, which lost 0 bases and 2 bases, there was a span of 17 bases. The CDR3 spans 17 residues. CDR3 amino acids: CASSQESGWGHTYEQYF. The CDR3 DNA reads as TGTGCCAGCAGCCAAGAAAGCGGCTGGGGGCATACCTACGAGCAGTACTTC.

This clonotype was observed a handful of times. CDR3: CASSETGRAGGNTEAFF. The DNA for the CDR3 is TGTGCCAGCAGTGAAACTGGTAGGGCCGGCGGGAACACTGAAGCTTTCTTT. The chain couples TRBV6-1 to TRBJ1-1; no clear D gene. The CDR3 length is 17 residues. Germline V gives CDR1 MNHNS, CDR2 SASEGT. Trimming stripped 2 bases from V and 1 base from J, with 17 bases between.

A word on this clonotype: A much larger clone lies a single base off, so this may be a read error. The chain carries TRBV29-1 and TRBJ2-5; possibly TRBD1 or TRBD2 for D (6 bases each). Germline V lookup: CDR1 SQVTM, CDR2 ANQGSEA. The CDR3 contains 13 residues. CDR3 in DNA: TGCAGCGTGCCTGATAGCGGAGGACAGACCCTGTACTTC. Its translation: CSVPDSGGQTLYF.

This sequence joins TRBV2 and TRBJ1-1; 9 bases agree with TRBD1. V dropped 8 bases and J dropped 5; count of bases not matched to a gene: 12. This CDR3 is built from 15 residues. Germline V gene data show CDR1 as SNHLY and CDR2 as FYNNEI. The CDR3 protein is CASRISGTGKTEAFF. As DNA, the CDR3 is TGTGCCAGCCGTATAAGTGGGACAGGGAAGACTGAAGCTTTCTTT.

There are many counts of this clonotype. The chain carries TRBV5-1 and TRBJ1-1, with 9 bases fitting TRBD1. V shed 4 bases and J 0 bases; nucleotides not matched to a gene: 7. This CDR3 spans 16 amino acids. CDR1 is SGHRS, CDR2 YFSETQ, per germline. The CDR3 DNA is TGCGCCAGCAGCCGGGGACAGGGCGGGGTGAACACTGAAGCTTTCTTT. Residues: CASSRGQGGVNTEAFF.

Many counts were recorded for this clonotype. V gene TRBV5-1 combines with J gene TRBJ1-6; D remains unclear. V was shortened by 4 bases and J by 7 bases, with 15 bases between the two germline ends. CDR1 and CDR2 (germline): SGHRS, YFSETQ. This CDR3 is 15 amino acids long. The chain's CDR3 is CASSTETVKNSPLHF. The DNA for the CDR3 is TGCGCCAGCAGCACGGAAACCGTGAAGAATTCACCCCTCCACTTT.

This clonotype was seen more than once but under ten times. The chain has TRBV27 and TRBJ2-3; D possibly corresponds to TRBD2 (5 bases). Germline CDR1 and CDR2: MNHEY and SMNVEV (reference sequence). There are 12 residues in the CDR3. Trimming shortened V by 7 bases and J by 4 bases, and 9 bases separated the two germline ends. The CDR3 bases are TGTGCCAGCATGGAGGCGCCAGATACGCAGTATTTT. Its translation: CASMEAPDTQYF.

This clonotype was recorded a few times. The rearrangement uses TRBV5-6 and TRBJ1-4; possibly TRBD1 for D (6 bases). Germline V gives CDR1 SGHDT, CDR2 YYEEEE. V lost 3 bases and J lost 13, with 13 bases in between. This CDR3 is built from 12 residues. CDR3 loop: CASSWGRGTLFF. The DNA for the CDR3 is TGTGCCAGCAGCTGGGGTAGGGGGACACTGTTTTTT.

V gene TRBV5-1 combines with J gene TRBJ2-4; D perhaps matches TRBD1 (5 bases). Per the germline V gene, CDR1 is SGHRS and CDR2 is YFSETQ. The CDR3 has 15 residues. Between the trimmed V and J ends, which lost 2 bases and 0 bases, there was a span of 9 bases. Here the CDR3 DNA reads TGCGCCAGCAGCTTCACGCAGGGAGCCAAAAACATTCAGTACTTC. Its protein is CASSFTQGAKNIQYF.

The V gene is TRBV27, the J gene TRBJ1-2; TRBD1 is a possible D gene (6 bases). Germline V gene lookup returns CDR1 MNHEY and CDR2 SMNVEV (reference sequence). The V end was cut by 5 bases, the J end by 6 bases, with 19 bases between. The CDR3 loop spans 15 amino acids. The CDR3 bases are TGTGCCAGCAGTCCGACCGAACAGGGTTGGAATGGCTACACCTTC. Its translation: CASSPTEQGWNGYTF.

The chain's CDR3 is CASSLPQKETQYF. The CDR3 DNA sequence: TGTGCCAGCAGCTTACCGCAGAAAGAGACCCAGTACTTC. The chain employs TRBV5-4 and TRBJ2-5, with D uncertain. Trimming removed 2 bases at V and 3 bases at J, with 8 bases between. The CDR3 runs 13 residues. The germline CDR1 and CDR2 sequences are SGHNT and YYREEE (reference sequence).

Turning to this clonotype: A much more abundant neighbour one base away suggests this may be a read error. Because the CDR3 is missing its conserved closing phenylalanine or tryptophan, this is likely a read error. This chain connects TRBV7-2 to TRBJ1-2, with TRBD1 matching over 8 bases. The trim removed 5 bases at V and 6 bases at J, leaving 5 bases unmatched. Germline V lookup: CDR1 SGHTA, CDR2 FQGNSA. The CDR3 runs 13 residues. DNA for the CDR3: TGTGCCAGCAGCCCGACAGGGGCCCATGGCTACACCTGC. Its translation: CASSPTGAHGYTC.